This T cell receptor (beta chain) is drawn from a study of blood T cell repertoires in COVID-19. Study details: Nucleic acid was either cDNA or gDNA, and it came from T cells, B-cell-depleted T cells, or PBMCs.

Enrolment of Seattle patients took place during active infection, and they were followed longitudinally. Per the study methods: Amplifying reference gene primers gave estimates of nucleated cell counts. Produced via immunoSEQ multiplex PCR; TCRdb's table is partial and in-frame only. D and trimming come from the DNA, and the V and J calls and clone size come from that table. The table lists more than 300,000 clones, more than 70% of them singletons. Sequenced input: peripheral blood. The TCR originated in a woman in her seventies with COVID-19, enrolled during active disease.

The CDR3 sequence is CASSEAGWGGGGAGPEAFF. In DNA, the CDR3 is TGTGCCAGCAGTGAAGCGGGGTGGGGTGGGGGGGGCGCTGGTCCTGAAGCTTTCTTT. The chain is built from TRBV2 and TRBJ1-1; D is possibly TRBD1 (6 bases). Germline CDR1 reads SNHLY; CDR2 reads FYNNEI. V lost 0 bases to trimming and J lost 6 bases, with 26 bases between them. CDR3 length: 19 amino acids.